The rows below give T cell receptor beta chains drawn from one sample of a study of T cell repertoires in cytomegalovirus infection. TCRdb ran MiXCR on the reads and lists one entry per CDR3 protein. The repertoire holds fewer than 200,000 distinct CDR3 sequences, with around 14% as singletons. Sequencing was done on a sample of PBMCs. Source of these receptors: a human donor in good health (CMV status not recorded). Some clones in this sample may be carry-over from other donors' samples. Both conserved end residues are part of each CDR3. A D gene is named only where the DNA matches it firmly. A clone size is listed for some rows: how often the clone was seen (once, few, many), or a class if it is expanded.

TRBJ1-1 | TRBV12-3/TRBV12-4 | many | . | CASSLARYTEAFF | TGTGCCAGCAGTTTAGCCCGGTACACTGAAGCTTTCTTT
TRBJ2-1 | TRBV7-3 | . | TRBD2 | CASSSVSGRPYNEQFF | TGTGCCAGCAGCTCTGTAAGCGGGAGGCCCTACAATGAGCAGTTCTTC
TRBJ2-7 | TRBV6-2/TRBV6-3 | many | . | CASSSALSYEQYF | TGTGCCAGCAGCTCCGCCCTCTCATACGAGCAGTACTTC
TRBJ1-2 | TRBV12-3/TRBV12-4 | many | . | CASSPGPYGYTF | TGTGCCAGCAGTCCGGGCCCCTATGGCTACACCTTC
TRBJ1-5 | TRBV7-9 | . | . | CASSPNPTDNQPQHF | TGTGCCAGCAGCCCTAACCCGACAGATAATCAGCCCCAGCATTTT
TRBJ1-1 | TRBV6-6 | . | TRBD1 | CASSWGQGVNTEAFF | TGTGCCAGCAGTTGGGGACAGGGGGTGAACACTGAAGCTTTCTTT
TRBJ1-1 | TRBV3-1 | . | . | CASSQEPAEAFF | TGTGCCAGCAGCCAAGAGCCCGCTGAAGCTTTCTTT
TRBJ1-2 | TRBV29-1 | . | TRBD1 | CSVRDREGYTF | TGCAGCGTCCGGGACAGGGAGGGCTACACCTTC
TRBJ2-1 | TRBV10-3 | many | TRBD2 | CAISLAGSDEQFF | TGTGCCATCAGTCTAGCGGGTAGCGATGAGCAGTTCTTC
TRBJ1-2 | TRBV5-4 | . | . | CASSSRSTFYTF | TGTGCCAGCAGCTCGAGGTCTACATTCTACACCTTC
TRBJ2-7 | TRBV5-6 | many | TRBD2 | CASSAQTGLADYEQYF | TGTGCCAGCAGCGCACAGACGGGACTAGCCGACTACGAGCAGTACTTC
TRBJ1-5 | TRBV19 | . | . | CASSIGKQPQHF | TGTGCCAGTAGTATCGGAAAACAGCCCCAGCATTTT
TRBJ1-5 | TRBV6-1 | many | . | CASSTTGPSSNQPQHF | TGTGCCAGCAGTACTACAGGGCCCTCTAGCAATCAGCCCCAGCATTTT
TRBJ1-1 | TRBV28 | few | . | CASSYVSEAFF | TGTGCCAGCAGCTACGTATCTGAAGCTTTCTTT
TRBJ2-5 | TRBV6-2/TRBV6-3 | many | . | CASTFTTSWETQYF | TGTGCCAGCACCTTTACCACATCTTGGGAGACCCAGTACTTC
TRBJ1-5 | TRBV15 | few | . | CATSRAGNQPQHF | TGTGCCACCAGCAGAGCAGGGAATCAGCCCCAGCATTTT
TRBJ1-4 | TRBV7-3 | once | TRBD1 | CASSPRGQGYEKLFF | TGTGCCAGCAGCCCTCGGGGACAGGGTTATGAAAAACTGTTTTTT
TRBJ1-5 | TRBV6-2/TRBV6-3 | . | . | CASSYSGVSWNQPQHF | TGTGCCAGCAGTTACTCGGGGGTAAGTTGGAATCAGCCCCAGCATTTT
TRBJ1-1 | TRBV7-3 | many | . | CASSLTVRPNTEAFF | TGTGCCAGCAGCTTAACGGTCCGGCCCAACACTGAAGCTTTCTTT
TRBJ2-7 | TRBV29-1 | . | TRBD2 | CSVASGSTGEQYF | TGCAGCGTTGCAAGCGGGAGTACGGGCGAGCAGTACTTC
TRBJ1-1 | TRBV7-3 | many | TRBD1 | CASRVGQFTEAFF | TGTGCCAGCAGGGTGGGACAGTTCACTGAAGCTTTCTTT
TRBJ1-2 | TRBV12-3/TRBV12-4 | few | TRBD1 | CASSPGTGKRGGYTF | TGTGCCAGCAGTCCCGGGACAGGGAAGCGAGGAGGCTACACCTTC
TRBJ2-1 | TRBV7-2 | many | TRBD2 | CASSLRAGGQLNEQFF | TGTGCCAGCAGCTTAAGGGCGGGAGGCCAGTTGAATGAGCAGTTCTTC
TRBJ2-1 | TRBV7-3 | many | . | CASSLLPLANEQFF | TGTGCCAGCAGCTTACTTCCCCTGGCCAATGAGCAGTTCTTC
TRBJ2-7 | TRBV20-1 | . | TRBD2 | CSAVGGGRTYEQYF | TGCAGTGCCGTGGGTGGCGGGAGAACCTACGAGCAGTACTTC
TRBJ1-6 | TRBV6-1 | . | . | CASSEEGVLPLHF | TGTGCCAGCAGTGAGGAGGGGGTCTTACCCCTCCACTTT
TRBJ1-5 | TRBV7-3 | few | TRBD1 | CASSPLGGGDQPQHF | TGTGCCAGCAGTCCCTTAGGAGGGGGCGATCAGCCCCAGCATTTT
TRBJ2-3 | TRBV29-1 | few | . | CSVEEFTDTQYF | TGCAGCGTTGAAGAGTTCACAGATACGCAGTATTTT
TRBJ1-2 | TRBV27 | few | . | CASSATGGNYGYTF | TGTGCCAGCAGTGCCACCGGGGGCAACTATGGCTACACCTTC
TRBJ2-7 | TRBV19 | . | . | CASSIRRTEFYEQYF | TGTGCCAGTAGTATACGGAGGACAGAATTCTACGAGCAGTACTTC
TRBJ2-7 | TRBV6-4 | . | . | CASSDSGYSEQYF | TGTGCCAGCAGTGACTCAGGGTATTCCGAGCAGTACTTC
TRBJ1-2 | TRBV29-1 | . | TRBD1 | CSDFDRGHGYTF | TGCAGCGATTTTGACAGGGGCCATGGCTACACCTTC
TRBJ2-7 | TRBV7-2 | many | TRBD2 | CASSYLRGVAYEQYF | TGTGCCAGCAGCTACCTACGGGGGGTCGCCTACGAGCAGTACTTC
TRBJ2-7 | TRBV25-1 | few | . | CASSDDRSYEQYF | TGTGCCAGCAGTGATGACAGGTCCTACGAGCAGTACTTC
TRBJ1-3 | TRBV29-1 | few | . | CSGIQGSGNTIYF | TGCAGCGGAATACAGGGCTCTGGAAACACCATATATTTT
TRBJ2-6 | TRBV5-6 | few | . | CASSFSGTSSGANVLTF | TGTGCCAGCAGCTTTTCGGGGACAAGCTCTGGGGCCAACGTCCTGACTTTC
TRBJ1-6 | TRBV9 | . | TRBD1 | CASSVGQTNSPLHF | TGTGCCAGCAGCGTGGGACAGACTAATTCACCCCTCCACTTT
TRBJ1-5 | TRBV25-1 | many | . | CASSDSQGYNQPQHF | TGTGCCAGCAGTGATAGTCAGGGGTATAATCAGCCCCAGCATTTT
TRBJ2-7 | TRBV15 | . | . | CATSPEGTYEQYF | TGTGCCACCAGCCCCGAGGGTACCTACGAGCAGTACTTC
TRBJ2-7 | TRBV7-6 | few | . | CASSLGYSDGASSYEQYF | TGTGCCAGCAGCTTAGGGTATTCAGACGGTGCGAGCTCCTACGAGCAGTACTTC
TRBJ2-7 | TRBV28 | many | . | CASSPDWAVEQYF | TGTGCCAGCAGTCCCGACTGGGCTGTCGAGCAGTACTTC
TRBJ1-4 | TRBV4-1 | . | . | CASSRRAASVEEKLFF | TGCGCCAGCAGCCGCCGGGCTGCGTCTGTGGAAGAAAAACTGTTTTTT
TRBJ2-4 | TRBV7-2 | many | TRBD1 | CATLDRRAKNIQYF | TGTGCCACCTTGGACAGGAGAGCCAAAAACATTCAGTACTTC
TRBJ1-1 | TRBV2 | . | . | CASSELQTMNTEAFF | TGTGCCAGCAGTGAACTGCAGACCATGAACACTGAAGCTTTCTTT
TRBJ1-2 | TRBV7-9 | many | TRBD1 | CASSAGGQYYGYTF | TGTGCCAGCAGCGCGGGGGGACAGTACTATGGCTACACCTTC
TRBJ1-4 | TRBV29-1 | few | . | CSVAPGAQDEKLFF | TGCAGCGTGGCCCCAGGGGCGCAGGATGAAAAACTGTTTTTT
TRBJ1-5 | TRBV29-1 | . | . | CSVGAGFNQPQHF | TGCAGCGTTGGTGCAGGGTTCAATCAGCCCCAGCATTTT
TRBJ2-1 | TRBV30 | few | . | CAQEKGRQFF | TGTGCCCAAGAGAAAGGAAGGCAGTTCTTC
TRBJ1-1 | TRBV28 | few | . | CASSFDSTLPMNTEAFF | TGTGCCAGCAGTTTCGACAGCACGCTGCCCATGAACACTGAAGCTTTCTTT
TRBJ2-2 | TRBV10-3 | many | . | CAISPLTGELFF | TGTGCCATCAGTCCGCTCACCGGGGAGCTGTTTTTT
TRBJ1-4 | TRBV7-2 | many | . | CASSEGGVNEKLFF | TGTGCCAGCAGCGAGGGGGGAGTGAATGAAAAACTGTTTTTT
TRBJ1-1 | TRBV20-1 | . | TRBD1 | CSATQPRGGTAMNTEAFF | TGCAGTGCTACGCAACCTAGGGGAGGGACAGCCATGAACACTGAAGCTTTCTTT